Shown below are 16 T cell receptor beta chains from a single sample sequenced in a study of T cell repertoires in cytomegalovirus infection. These receptors are not linked to any known antigen. In TCRdb, the reads were re-called with MiXCR into one record per CDR3 protein. This table has around 360,000 distinct CDR3 sequences, about a third appearing once. The starting material was cultured PBMCs, obtained from culture after CMV antigen stimulation. The origin of the receptors is a human donor in good health (CMV status not recorded). Some clones in this sample may be carry-over from other donors' samples.

The chain couples TRBV3-1 to TRBJ2-1, with 10 bases fitting TRBD2. V lost 2 bases, J lost 8 bases, and 9 bases stayed unmatched. This CDR3 contains 16 residues. CDR1 is LGHDT and CDR2 is YNNKEL in the germline V gene (reference sequence). The DNA of the CDR3 is TGTGCCAGCAGCCAACACGCTAGCGGGAGAGGAGATGAGCAGTTCTTC. Encoded protein: CASSQHASGRGDEQFF.

The gene calls are TRBV12-5 and TRBJ2-5; the match to TRBD2 covers 8 bases. The J segment lost 5 bases and the V segment lost 5 bases, leaving 16 bases of the junction unmatched. CDR1 is LGHNT, CDR2 FRNRAP, per germline. The CDR3 is made up of 17 amino acids. The CDR3 protein is CASGRGRREAPLETQYF. The DNA for the CDR3 is TGTGCTAGTGGTCGGGGAAGGCGGGAGGCACCCTTGGAGACCCAGTACTTC.

The CDR3 here is CASSVALGQSEQYF. The CDR3 coding sequence is TGTGCCAGCAGCGTAGCTCTAGGACAGAGCGAGCAGTACTTC. This rearrangement joins TRBV9 to TRBJ2-7, with D possibly being TRBD1 (6 bases). Germline CDR1 SGDLS, CDR2 YYNGEE. V was shortened by 0 bases and J by 6 bases, with 13 bases between the two germline ends. The CDR3 length is 14 residues.

The chain is built from TRBV12-3 or TRBV12-4 and TRBJ2-7; D not resolved. V shed 6 bases and J shed 0 bases, with 9 bases lying between them. This CDR3 is 13 amino acids long. The CDR3 coding sequence is TGTGCCAGCAGCACGGATTTCTCCTACGAGCAGTACTTC. It codes for CASSTDFSYEQYF.

This clonotype has just one count. CDR3 loop: CASSQPAKFNEQFF. CDR3 DNA: TGTGCCAGCAGCCAGCCTGCGAAGTTCAATGAGCAGTTCTTC. The chain employs TRBV7-9 and TRBJ2-1; no reliable D call. The germline V gene has CDR1 SEHNR and CDR2 FQNEAQ (reference sequence). Between the trimmed V and J ends, which lost 5 bases and 6 bases, there was a span of 14 bases. This CDR3 has 14 amino acids.

This rearrangement joins TRBV24-1 to TRBJ2-5, with D uncertain. Between the trimmed V and J ends, which lost 10 bases and 5 bases, there was a span of 10 bases. This CDR3 comprises 11 residues. Germline V gives CDR1 KGHDR, CDR2 SFDVKD. The CDR3: CATAAGETQYF. The CDR3 nucleotides are TGTGCCACAGCTGCTGGGGAGACCCAGTACTTC.

Ten or more counts support this clonotype. The chain is built from TRBV7-2 and TRBJ1-5; 7 nucleotides match TRBD1. The germline CDR1 and CDR2 sequences are SGHTA and FQGNSA. Germline trimming cut 5 bases from V and 13 bases from J; bases unmatched to any gene: 8. This CDR3 is built from 12 residues. This chain's CDR3 is CASSPRTGVQHF. The CDR3, as DNA: TGTGCCAGCAGCCCCCGGACAGGCGTTCAGCATTTT.

The chain couples TRBV3-1 to TRBJ1-2; no reliable D call. V was trimmed by 2 bases and J by 8 bases, leaving 15 bases between them. CDR1 is LGHDT, CDR2 YNNKEL, per germline (reference sequence). This CDR3 region has 14 residues. The DNA for the CDR3 is TGTGCCAGCAGCCAACCCGACGGAGCTAACGGCTACACCTTC. Protein sequence: CASSQPDGANGYTF.

Turning to this clonotype: The junction departs from germline at one end; a sequencing error may be responsible. The chain combines TRBV7-2 with TRBJ2-2; D is unresolved. CDR3 length: 14 amino acids. Germline V gene data show CDR1 as SGHTA and CDR2 as FQGNSA. For the CDR3, the DNA is TGTGCCAACAGCCCTCCATTGCCTTCGGAGGAGCTGTTTTTT. Encoded protein: CANSPPLPSEELFF.

The V and J genes are TRBV11-2 and TRBJ2-7; 8 bases are a match to TRBD2. CDR1 and CDR2 (germline): SGHAT, FQNNGV. The trim removed 4 bases at V and 9 bases at J, leaving 8 bases unmatched. The CDR3 loop spans 13 amino acids. The CDR3 DNA is TGTGCCAGCAGCTCCTTAGCGGGAAGAGGGCAGTACGTC. It yields the protein CASSSLAGRGQYV.

The chain couples TRBV20-1 to TRBJ2-7; D perhaps matches TRBD1 (6 bases). The CDR3 is 13 residues long. V lost 2 bases and J lost 5, with 13 bases in between. The germline CDR1 and CDR2 sequences are DFQATT and SNEGSKA (reference sequence). The CDR3, as DNA: TGCAGTGCTAGAAAGTTACAGGGCCACGAGCAGTACTTC. Its translation is CSARKLQGHEQYF.

This clonotype was counted only a few times. The chain carries TRBV4-3 and TRBJ1-3; 7 bases agree with TRBD1. Trimming at V came to 2 bases and at J to 8 bases, leaving 3 bases not matched to a gene. The CDR3 is 13 amino acids. The germline gives CDR1 LGHNA, CDR2 YSLEER. CDR3 nucleotides: TGCGCCAGCAGCCAATCAAGGGGGCACACCATATATTTT. Translating it yields CASSQSRGHTIYF.

This clonotype has a count of ten or more. This chain links TRBV7-2 with TRBJ1-6; 8 nucleotides match TRBD1. This CDR3 is built from 15 residues. Germline values: CDR1 SGHTA, CDR2 FQGNSA. Trimming took 5 bases from V and 14 from J; bases not matched to a gene: 14. The CDR3 DNA reads as TGTGCCAGCAGCCTGGGTATCCCCAACAGGGGGTCCCTCCACTTT. Protein: CASSLGIPNRGSLHF.

This chain connects TRBV5-1 to TRBJ2-7; D is possibly TRBD1 (5 bases). CDR1 is SGHRS, CDR2 YFSETQ, per germline. This CDR3 has 13 amino acids. V lost 4 bases to trimming and J lost 7 bases, with 15 bases between them. CDR3 protein: CASSPREQSEQYF. CDR3 DNA sequence: TGCGCCAGCAGCCCCAGGGAACAGTCGGAGCAGTACTTC.

This chain joins TRBV6-2 or TRBV6-3 and TRBJ2-1; 9 bases agree with TRBD2. Germline trimming cut 0 bases from V and 8 bases from J; bases unmatched to any gene: 8. The CDR3 loop spans 16 amino acids. The germline V gene encodes CDR1 MNHEY and CDR2 SVGEGT. The CDR3: CASSYSVLAGEYEQFF. The CDR3 region has the DNA TGTGCCAGCAGTTACTCGGTATTAGCGGGAGAATATGAGCAGTTCTTC.

CDR3 in DNA: TGTGCCAGCACCCGGTCCAGCAGCGGGAATACGCAGTATTTT. This sequence encodes CASTRSSSGNTQYF. V and J are TRBV6-2 or TRBV6-3 and TRBJ2-3; 7 bases line up with TRBD2. This CDR3 spans 14 amino acids. CDR1 and CDR2 (germline): MNHEY, SVGEGT. V lost 7 bases to trimming and J lost 7 bases; unmatched junction nucleotides: 11.